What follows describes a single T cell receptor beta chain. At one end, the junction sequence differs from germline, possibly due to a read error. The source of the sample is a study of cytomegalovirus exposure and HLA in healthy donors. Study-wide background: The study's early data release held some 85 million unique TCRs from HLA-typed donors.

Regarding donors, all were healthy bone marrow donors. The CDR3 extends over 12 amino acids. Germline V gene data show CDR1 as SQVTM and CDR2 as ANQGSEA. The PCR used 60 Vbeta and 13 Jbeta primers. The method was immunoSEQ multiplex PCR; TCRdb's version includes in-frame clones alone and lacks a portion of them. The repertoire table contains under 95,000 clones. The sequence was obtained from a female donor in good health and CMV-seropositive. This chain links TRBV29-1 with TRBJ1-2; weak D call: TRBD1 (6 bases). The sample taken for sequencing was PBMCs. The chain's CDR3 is CSVEAGGGGSSF. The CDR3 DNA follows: TGCAGCGTTGAAGCGGGAGGGGGGGGATCGTCCTTC. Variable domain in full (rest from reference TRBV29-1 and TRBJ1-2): SAVISQKPSRDICQRGTSLTIQCQVDSQVTMMFWYRQQPGQSLTLIATANQGSEATYESGFVIDKFPISRPNLTFSTLTVSNMSPEDSSIYLCSVEAGGGGSSFGSGTRLTVV.